This T cell receptor delta chain was recovered during a study of DNA immune sequencing with unique molecular identifiers. Overall study context: PBMC-derived γδ T cells were enriched by FACS.

Points on this clone: A far larger clone is one nucleotide away, so this likely arose from a read error.

All 8 TRDV and 4 TRDJ genes were targeted in 32-plex amplification of genomic DNA. Adapter PCR followed 2 to 3 barcoding PCR cycles that attached a 12-nucleotide UMI. TCRdb repeated clone calling on the multiplex PCR reads with CATT. The repertoire has about 1,900 delta-chain clones, 6.2% of them found once; the top ten carry about 56%. The CDR3 consists of 19 residues. Germline V gene data show CDR1 as GEAIGNYY and CDR2 as EKD. V was cut by 0 bases and J by 2 bases, with 24 bases left in between. This receptor was obtained from a human donor in good health. Material: gamma-delta T cells from buffy coat blood. The gene calls are TRDV2 and TRDJ1; D possibly corresponds to TRDD3 (6 bases). Here the CDR3 DNA reads TGTGCCTGTGACACCGTATTCTTGGAGTCGGTGGGGGCTACCGATAAACTCATCTTT. Its translation: CACDTVFLESVGATDKLIF.